This TCR beta chain derives from a study of siplizumab effects on memory and regulatory T cells. Findings and limits, study-wide: Contribution to the alloresponse seemed major for naive T cells, which also seemed more diverse than memory cells. Mappable alloreactive CD4+ clones were on average about 62% Treg-derived with siplizumab, around 30% in controls.

With regard to this clone: Antigen unknown.

The CDR3 length is 13 residues. Germline V gene lookup returns CDR1 LNHNV and CDR2 YYDKDF (reference sequence). The ends were cut back, 5 bases at V and 0 bases at J, with 7 bases in the middle. Assays were performed on some 9.2 x 10^4 TCR templates per sample. Here immunoSEQ multiplex PCR was the method, and the copy in TCRdb shows in-frame clones only, minus some. The repertoire holds tens of thousands of clones, 93% seen once, with roughly 5.2% in the top ten. The specimen sequenced was CD8+ T cells sorted from blood. The chain employs TRBV15 and TRBJ1-1, with unresolved D. This receptor was taken from a human donor in good health. The CDR3 region has the DNA TGTGCCACCAGCCCCGGAGTGAACACTGAAGCTTTCTTT. This sequence encodes CATSPGVNTEAFF.